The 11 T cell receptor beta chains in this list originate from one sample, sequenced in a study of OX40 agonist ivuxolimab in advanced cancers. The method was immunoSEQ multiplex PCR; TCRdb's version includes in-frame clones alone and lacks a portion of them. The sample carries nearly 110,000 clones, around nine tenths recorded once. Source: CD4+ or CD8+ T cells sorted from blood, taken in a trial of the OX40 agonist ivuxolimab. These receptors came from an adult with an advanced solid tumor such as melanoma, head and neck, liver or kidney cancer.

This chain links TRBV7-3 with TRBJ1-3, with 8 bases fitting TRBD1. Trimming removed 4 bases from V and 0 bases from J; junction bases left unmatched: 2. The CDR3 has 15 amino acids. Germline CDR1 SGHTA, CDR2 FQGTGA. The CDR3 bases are TGTGCCAGCAGCTCGACAGGGGACTCTGGAAACACCATATATTTT. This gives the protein CASSSTGDSGNTIYF.

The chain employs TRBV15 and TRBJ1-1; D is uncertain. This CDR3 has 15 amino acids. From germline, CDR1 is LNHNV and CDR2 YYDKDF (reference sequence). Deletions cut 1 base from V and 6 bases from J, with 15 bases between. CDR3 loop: CATSRARSSPSEAFF. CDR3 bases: TGTGCCACCAGCAGAGCTCGGTCTTCTCCCTCTGAAGCTTTCTTT.

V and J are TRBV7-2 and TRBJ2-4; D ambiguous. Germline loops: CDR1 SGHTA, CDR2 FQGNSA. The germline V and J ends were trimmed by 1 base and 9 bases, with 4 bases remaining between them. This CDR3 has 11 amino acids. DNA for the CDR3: TGTGCCAGCAGCTTAGGGTTCATTCAGTACTTC. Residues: CASSLGFIQYF.

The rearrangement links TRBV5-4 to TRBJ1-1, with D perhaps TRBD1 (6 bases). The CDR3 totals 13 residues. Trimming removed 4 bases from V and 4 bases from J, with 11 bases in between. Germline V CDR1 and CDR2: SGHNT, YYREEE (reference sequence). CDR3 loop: CASSPRGATEAFF. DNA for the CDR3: TGTGCCAGCAGCCCACGGGGGGCCACTGAAGCTTTCTTT. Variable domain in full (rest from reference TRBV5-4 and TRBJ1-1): ETGVTQSPTHLIKTRGQQVTLRCSSQSGHNTVSWYQQALGQGPQFIFQYYREEENGRGNFPPRFSGLQFPNYSSELNVNALELDDSALYLCASSPRGATEAFFGQGTRLTVV.

The CDR3 loop reads CASSPGGNEKLFF. The CDR3, as DNA: TGTGCCAGCTCACCAGGAGGGAACGAAAAACTGTTTTTT. The chain carries TRBV18 and TRBJ1-4; D ambiguous. Per the germline V gene, CDR1 is KGHSH and CDR2 is LQKENI. The CDR3 is 13 amino acids. V was cut by 2 bases and J by 8 bases, with 9 bases left in between.

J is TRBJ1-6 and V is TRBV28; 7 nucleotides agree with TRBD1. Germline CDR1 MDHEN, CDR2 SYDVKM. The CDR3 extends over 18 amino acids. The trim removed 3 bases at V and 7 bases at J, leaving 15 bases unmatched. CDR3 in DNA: TGTGCCAGCAGTTTCGATAACGTGGGGACAGCTAACAATTCACCCCTCCACTTT. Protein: CASSFDNVGTANNSPLHF.

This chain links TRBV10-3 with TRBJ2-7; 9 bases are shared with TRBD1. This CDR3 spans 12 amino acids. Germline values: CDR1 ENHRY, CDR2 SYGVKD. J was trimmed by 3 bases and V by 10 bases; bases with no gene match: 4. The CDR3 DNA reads TGTGCCAGCCTGGGACAGGGCTACGAGCAGTACTTC. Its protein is CASLGQGYEQYF.

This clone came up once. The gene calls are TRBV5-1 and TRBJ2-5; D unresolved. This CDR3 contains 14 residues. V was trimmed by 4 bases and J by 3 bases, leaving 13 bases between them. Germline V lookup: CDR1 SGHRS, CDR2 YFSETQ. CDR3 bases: TGCGCCAGCAGCCCATGGGGTTCAGAAGAGACCCAGTACTTC. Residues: CASSPWGSEETQYF. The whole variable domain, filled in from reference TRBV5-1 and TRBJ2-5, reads KAGVTQTPRYLIKTRGQQVTLSCSPISGHRSVSWYQQTPGQGLQFLFEYFSETQRNKGNFPGRFSGRQFSNSRSEMNVSTLELGDSALYLCASSPWGSEETQYFGPGTRLLVL.

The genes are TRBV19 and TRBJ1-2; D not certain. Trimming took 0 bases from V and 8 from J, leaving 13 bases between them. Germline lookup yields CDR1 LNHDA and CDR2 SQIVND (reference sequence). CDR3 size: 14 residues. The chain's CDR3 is CASSIDARTYGYTF. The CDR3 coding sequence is TGTGCCAGTAGTATAGATGCCAGGACGTACGGCTACACCTTC.

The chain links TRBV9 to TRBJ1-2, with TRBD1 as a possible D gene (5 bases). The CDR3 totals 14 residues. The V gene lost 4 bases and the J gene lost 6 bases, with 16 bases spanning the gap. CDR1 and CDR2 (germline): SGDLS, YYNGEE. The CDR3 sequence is CASSPLLGTHGYTF. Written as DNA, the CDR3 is TGTGCCAGCAGCCCCTTATTGGGGACCCATGGCTACACCTTC.

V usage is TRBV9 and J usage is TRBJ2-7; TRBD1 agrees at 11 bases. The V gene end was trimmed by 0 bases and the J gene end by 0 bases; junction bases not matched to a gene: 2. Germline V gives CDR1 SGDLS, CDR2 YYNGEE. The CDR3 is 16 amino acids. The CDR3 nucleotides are TGTGCCAGCAGCGTAGGTGGGACAGGGGGCTCCTACGAGCAGTACTTC. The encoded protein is CASSVGGTGGSYEQYF.